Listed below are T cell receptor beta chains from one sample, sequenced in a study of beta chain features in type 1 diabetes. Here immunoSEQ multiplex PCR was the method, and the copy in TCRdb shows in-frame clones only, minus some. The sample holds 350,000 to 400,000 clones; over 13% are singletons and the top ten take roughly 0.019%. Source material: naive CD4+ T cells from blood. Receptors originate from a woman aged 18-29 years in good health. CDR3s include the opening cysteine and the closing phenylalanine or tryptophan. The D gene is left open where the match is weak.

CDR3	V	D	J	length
CASSPQGHYGYTF	TRBV6-6	TRBD1	TRBJ1-2	13
CASSLGGGTRNTEAFF	TRBV7-9	NA	TRBJ1-1	16
CASSQLSGRGSVF	TRBV4-1	TRBD2	TRBJ2-1	13
CASSQMGTAPGGYTF	TRBV7-9	TRBD1	TRBJ1-2	15
CASSPPGHANEKLFF	TRBV11-2	NA	TRBJ1-4	15
CASSPVRRTGTGTQYF	TRBV28	TRBD1	TRBJ2-5	16
CASKLDRANTGELFF	TRBV19	TRBD1	TRBJ2-2	15
CAWSGTSGSRRGTQYF	TRBV30	TRBD2	TRBJ2-5	16
CASSLDWGRTQETQYF	TRBV11-2	NA	TRBJ2-5	16
CASTTSGNTEAFF	TRBV5-1	NA	TRBJ1-1	13
CASSILAGGPNEQFF	TRBV2	TRBD2	TRBJ2-1	15
CSVGGQLQETQYF	TRBV29-1	TRBD1	TRBJ2-5	13
CARGGPASCTDTQYF	TRBV19	NA	TRBJ2-3	15
CASSLATGSLYGYTF	TRBV7-2	TRBD1	TRBJ1-2	15
CASSLDSSYNEQFF	TRBV5-1	NA	TRBJ2-1	14
CASSSLALQETQYF	TRBV6-5	NA	TRBJ2-5	14
CAWSVRENQPQHF	TRBV30	NA	TRBJ1-5	13
CASSLGSKSSYNEQFF	TRBV5-1	NA	TRBJ2-1	16
CAWRAGGFGYTF	TRBV30	NA	TRBJ1-2	12
CASSPGRPRMNTEAFF	TRBV18	NA	TRBJ1-1	16
CASSLGTSGNNEQFF	TRBV5-1	TRBD2	TRBJ2-1	15
CAVLLAYCTDTQYF	TRBV23-1	TRBD2	TRBJ2-3	14
CASSFPEAGQYF	TRBV6-1	NA	TRBJ2-7	12
CASSLGVLGSSYNEQFF	TRBV7-9	NA	TRBJ2-1	17
CSVEETSFNEQFF	TRBV29-1	NA	TRBJ2-1	13
CASSQDSGTVRGTGELFF	TRBV14	TRBD1	TRBJ2-2	18
CASSIARTSGYNEQFF	TRBV19	TRBD2	TRBJ2-1	16
CASSQVLAGAETQYF	TRBV4-2	TRBD2	TRBJ2-5	15
CASSPRTGVNTGELFF	TRBV18	TRBD1	TRBJ2-2	16